Sequencing of this TCR beta chain was carried out in a study of memory CD4+ T cells and cytomegalovirus serostatus. At the level of the study: Donors were healthy Belgian adults, 9 CMV seropositive and 24 seronegative.

Single viable CD3+CD4+CD8-CD45RO+ cells were sorted as the memory CD4+ T cells. After thawing, CD4+ T cells were positively selected. Authors' processing steps: Out-of-frame sequences were removed, leaving 2,204,828 distinct TCRbeta sequences. Sequencing used immunoSEQ multiplex PCR; TCRdb keeps in-frame clones, though not all of them. V and J calls and clone size are copied from that table; D and trimming were computed from the DNA. The sample carries about 50,000 clones, 82% recorded once. Germline loops: CDR1 SGHAT, CDR2 FQNNGV. Trimming pared 4 bases from V and 5 bases from J, leaving 20 bases between. The CDR3 consists of 16 residues. Overall study findings and caveats: A US-trained random forest predicted CMV serostatus with median AUC around 0.9.

Concerning this clone itself: Its antigen remains unknown.

The receptor's source is an adult in good health and CMV-seronegative. Material for sequencing was memory CD4+ T cells from blood. This chain uses TRBV11-2 with TRBJ2-5, with unresolved D. Written as DNA, the CDR3 is TGTGCCAGCAGCTCCCTTCGGTTCAGGTCCAGCGAGACCCAGTACTTC. Translating it yields CASSSLRFRSSETQYF.